The rows below give T cell receptor beta chains drawn from one sample of a study of blood T cell repertoires in COVID-19. Assay used: immunoSEQ multiplex PCR; TCRdb lists only in-frame clones, some missing. The sample has about 95,000 clones; under 85% are singletons. The sequencing input was peripheral blood. These receptors all come from a human donor in a cohort sampled during active COVID-19. The CDR3 runs from the conserved cysteine through the conserved F or W. D genes are given only for firm matches. Some rows have no size entry. The others give once, few or many, or a class for an expanded clone.

V gene: TRBV10-1
J gene: TRBJ1-5
clone size: NA
D gene: TRBD1
CDR3 protein: CASSESDADRGVEPQHF
CDR3 DNA: TGCGCCAGCAGTGAGTCTGATGCGGACAGGGGGGTAGAGCCCCAGCATTTT

V gene: TRBV28
J gene: TRBJ2-7
clone size: NA
D gene: NA
CDR3 protein: CASSAQSGQTSYEQYF
CDR3 DNA: TGTGCCAGCAGTGCTCAATCGGGACAAACCTCCTACGAGCAGTACTTC

V gene: TRBV7-8
J gene: TRBJ1-5
clone size: NA
D gene: TRBD1
CDR3 protein: CASSFVFGQGYQPQHF
CDR3 DNA: TGTGCCAGCAGCTTCGTATTCGGACAGGGATATCAGCCCCAGCATTTT

V gene: TRBV6-5
J gene: TRBJ2-1
clone size: NA
D gene: TRBD2
CDR3 protein: CASSYSLAEVLTEQFF
CDR3 DNA: TGTGCCAGCAGTTACAGCCTAGCGGAAGTTCTCACTGAGCAGTTCTTC

V gene: TRBV11-2
J gene: TRBJ1-2
clone size: NA
D gene: NA
CDR3 protein: CASSIVAGRHDYYGYTF
CDR3 DNA: TGTGCCAGCAGCATCGTCGCGGGGCGGCACGACTACTATGGCTACACCTTC

V gene: TRBV19
J gene: TRBJ1-6
clone size: NA
D gene: NA
CDR3 protein: CASRTGTPNSPLHF
CDR3 DNA: TGTGCCAGTAGAACCGGGACACCTAATTCACCCCTCCACTTT

V gene: TRBV10-3
J gene: TRBJ2-5
clone size: few
D gene: NA
CDR3 protein: CAISPGERKETQYF
CDR3 DNA: TGTGCCATCAGCCCAGGGGAGCGGAAAGAGACCCAGTACTTC

V gene: TRBV6-1
J gene: TRBJ2-7
clone size: NA
D gene: NA
CDR3 protein: CASSEESSRRYEQYF
CDR3 DNA: TGTGCCAGCAGTGAAGAGTCTAGCCGGCGCTACGAGCAGTACTTC

V gene: TRBV5-4
J gene: TRBJ2-6
clone size: NA
D gene: TRBD1
CDR3 protein: CASSDGRQGVSGANVLTF
CDR3 DNA: TGTGCCAGCAGCGACGGCAGACAGGGGGTTTCTGGGGCCAACGTCCTGACTTTC

V gene: TRBV7-2
J gene: TRBJ1-4
clone size: NA
D gene: NA
CDR3 protein: CASSTTTREKLFF
CDR3 DNA: TGTGCCAGCAGCACTACTACACGGGAAAAACTGTTTTTT

V gene: TRBV15
J gene: TRBJ1-2
clone size: few
D gene: NA
CDR3 protein: CATSRPENYGYTF
CDR3 DNA: TGTGCCACCAGCAGACCCGAGAACTATGGCTACACCTTC

V gene: TRBV12-3/TRBV12-4
J gene: TRBJ1-1
clone size: NA
D gene: NA
CDR3 protein: CASSFQGNTEAFF
CDR3 DNA: TGTGCCAGCAGTTTTCAGGGCAACACTGAAGCTTTCTTT

V gene: TRBV19
J gene: TRBJ2-5
clone size: NA
D gene: NA
CDR3 protein: CASSIYGGEETQYF
CDR3 DNA: TGTGCCAGTAGTATTTATGGAGGGGAAGAGACCCAGTACTTC

V gene: TRBV11-2
J gene: TRBJ2-2
clone size: NA
D gene: TRBD2
CDR3 protein: CASSLEGGVTGELFF
CDR3 DNA: TGTGCCAGCAGCTTAGAGGGAGGGGTCACCGGGGAGCTGTTTTTT

V gene: TRBV5-1
J gene: TRBJ2-7
clone size: NA
D gene: NA
CDR3 protein: CASSLHYEQYF
CDR3 DNA: TGCGCCAGCAGCTTGCACTACGAGCAGTACTTC

V gene: TRBV6-2/TRBV6-3
J gene: TRBJ2-7
clone size: few
D gene: NA
CDR3 protein: CASSVKYEQYF
CDR3 DNA: TGTGCCAGCAGTGTTAAATACGAGCAGTACTTC

V gene: TRBV4-1
J gene: TRBJ2-6
clone size: NA
D gene: NA
CDR3 protein: CASSQGASHTGANVLTF
CDR3 DNA: TGCGCCAGCAGCCAAGGGGCCAGTCATACTGGGGCCAACGTCCTGACTTTC

V gene: TRBV12-3/TRBV12-4
J gene: TRBJ1-2
clone size: NA
D gene: TRBD1
CDR3 protein: CASSFSGTGGYTF
CDR3 DNA: TGTGCCAGCAGCTTCTCTGGGACAGGGGGCTACACCTTC

V gene: TRBV15
J gene: TRBJ1-1
clone size: few
D gene: NA
CDR3 protein: CATSRDEGLNLAFF
CDR3 DNA: TGTGCCACCAGCAGAGATGAGGGTCTGAATTTGGCTTTCTTT

V gene: TRBV19
J gene: TRBJ1-2
clone size: NA
D gene: NA
CDR3 protein: CASSIDLPGSIANYGYTF
CDR3 DNA: TGTGCCAGTAGTATAGATCTCCCAGGGTCTATAGCTAACTATGGCTACACCTTC

V gene: TRBV27
J gene: TRBJ1-1
clone size: NA
D gene: NA
CDR3 protein: CASSRTVNTEAFF
CDR3 DNA: TGTGCCAGCAGCCGGACAGTGAACACTGAAGCTTTCTTT

V gene: TRBV27
J gene: TRBJ2-5
clone size: once
D gene: TRBD2
CDR3 protein: CASSHLALAGATETQYF
CDR3 DNA: TGTGCCAGCAGTCACCTCGCCCTAGCGGGAGCTACCGAGACCCAGTACTTC

V gene: TRBV10-3
J gene: TRBJ2-7
clone size: NA
D gene: NA
CDR3 protein: CAISDELRSYEQYF
CDR3 DNA: TGTGCCATCAGTGATGAACTGCGCTCCTACGAGCAGTACTTC

V gene: TRBV10-3
J gene: TRBJ2-7
clone size: NA
D gene: NA
CDR3 protein: CAISKAANTYEQYF
CDR3 DNA: TGTGCCATCAGTAAGGCGGCGAATACCTACGAGCAGTACTTC

V gene: TRBV19
J gene: TRBJ2-3
clone size: NA
D gene: NA
CDR3 protein: CATRGGISTDTQYF
CDR3 DNA: TGTGCCACTCGCGGTGGCATAAGCACAGATACGCAGTATTTT

V gene: TRBV3-1/TRBV3-2
J gene: TRBJ1-4
clone size: few
D gene: NA
CDR3 protein: CASSQAAGLEDEKLFF
CDR3 DNA: TGTGCCAGCAGCCAAGCTGCCGGACTTGAGGACGAAAAACTGTTTTTT

V gene: TRBV19
J gene: TRBJ2-7
clone size: NA
D gene: TRBD1
CDR3 protein: CATRDRDSYEQYF
CDR3 DNA: TGTGCCACCCGGGACAGGGACTCCTACGAGCAGTACTTC

V gene: TRBV15
J gene: TRBJ1-2
clone size: NA
D gene: TRBD1
CDR3 protein: CATSSLGQPGSGGYTF
CDR3 DNA: TGTGCCACCAGCAGTTTGGGACAGCCAGGGAGTGGTGGCTACACCTTC

V gene: TRBV5-1
J gene: TRBJ1-2
clone size: NA
D gene: NA
CDR3 protein: CASSLAVDRINYGYTF
CDR3 DNA: TGCGCCAGCAGCTTGGCCGTTGACAGAATTAACTATGGCTACACCTTC

V gene: TRBV5-1
J gene: TRBJ1-4
clone size: NA
D gene: NA
CDR3 protein: CASSLAGTQNEKLFF
CDR3 DNA: TGCGCCAGCAGCTTGGCCGGGACACAGAATGAAAAACTGTTTTTT

V gene: TRBV5-1
J gene: TRBJ2-7
clone size: NA
D gene: TRBD2
CDR3 protein: CASSPWSGVSSYEQYF
CDR3 DNA: TGCGCCAGCAGCCCGTGGAGCGGGGTAAGCTCCTACGAGCAGTACTTC

V gene: TRBV27
J gene: TRBJ2-1
clone size: NA
D gene: NA
CDR3 protein: CASSLSRSPYNEQFF
CDR3 DNA: TGTGCCAGCAGTTTAAGCAGGTCACCCTACAATGAGCAGTTCTTC

V gene: TRBV7-8
J gene: TRBJ1-1
clone size: few
D gene: NA
CDR3 protein: CASSLRATVNTEAFF
CDR3 DNA: TGTGCCAGCAGCTTAAGGGCGACAGTGAACACTGAAGCTTTCTTT

V gene: TRBV6-5
J gene: TRBJ1-2
clone size: once
D gene: TRBD1
CDR3 protein: CASSYSMGQRYGYTF
CDR3 DNA: TGTGCCAGCAGTTACTCGATGGGACAGAGATATGGCTACACCTTC

V gene: TRBV5-1
J gene: TRBJ2-3
clone size: NA
D gene: NA
CDR3 protein: CASSGQLAAQDTQYF
CDR3 DNA: TGCGCCAGCAGCGGCCAGCTAGCAGCCCAAGATACGCAGTATTTT

V gene: TRBV7-3
J gene: TRBJ2-4
clone size: NA
D gene: TRBD1
CDR3 protein: CASSLAGGAKNIQYF
CDR3 DNA: TGTGCCAGCAGCTTAGCAGGGGGCGCGAAAAACATTCAGTACTTC

V gene: TRBV5-8
J gene: TRBJ1-2
clone size: NA
D gene: TRBD1
CDR3 protein: CASSDNRGQASRGYTF
CDR3 DNA: TGTGCCAGCAGCGATAATCGGGGACAGGCCTCGCGAGGCTACACCTTC

V gene: TRBV4-1
J gene: TRBJ2-5
clone size: NA
D gene: TRBD1
CDR3 protein: CASSNQDRARETQYF
CDR3 DNA: TGCGCCAGCAGCAACCAAGACAGGGCGAGGGAGACCCAGTACTTC

V gene: TRBV5-1
J gene: TRBJ2-7
clone size: NA
D gene: TRBD1
CDR3 protein: CASSVPQGAGAEQYF
CDR3 DNA: TGCGCCAGCAGCGTCCCACAGGGGGCAGGGGCAGAGCAGTACTTC

V gene: TRBV19
J gene: TRBJ2-1
clone size: NA
D gene: TRBD2
CDR3 protein: CASSHKTPGLATSRGNEQFF
CDR3 DNA: TGTGCCAGTAGCCACAAAACACCGGGACTAGCGACTTCCAGGGGGAATGAGCAGTTCTTC

V gene: TRBV11-2
J gene: TRBJ1-2
clone size: NA
D gene: TRBD1
CDR3 protein: CASSNRMTGAHGYTF
CDR3 DNA: TGTGCCAGCAGCAATAGGATGACAGGGGCGCATGGCTACACCTTC

V gene: TRBV19
J gene: TRBJ1-1
clone size: NA
D gene: TRBD1
CDR3 protein: CASSIPTGYTEAFF
CDR3 DNA: TGTGCCAGTAGTATACCGACAGGGTACACTGAAGCTTTCTTT

V gene: TRBV5-4
J gene: TRBJ1-4
clone size: NA
D gene: NA
CDR3 protein: CASSSSSANEKLFF
CDR3 DNA: TGTGCCAGCAGCTCGTCATCGGCTAATGAAAAACTGTTTTTT

V gene: TRBV6-5
J gene: TRBJ2-2
clone size: NA
D gene: NA
CDR3 protein: CARGGKVGNTGELFF
CDR3 DNA: TGTGCCAGAGGAGGGAAAGTCGGTAACACCGGGGAGCTGTTTTTT

V gene: TRBV6-5
J gene: TRBJ1-6
clone size: NA
D gene: TRBD1
CDR3 protein: CASSQGQRFGSPLHF
CDR3 DNA: TGTGCCAGCAGCCAGGGACAGCGATTTGGATCACCCCTCCACTTT

V gene: TRBV2
J gene: TRBJ1-2
clone size: NA
D gene: NA
CDR3 protein: CASTPPVSYGYTF
CDR3 DNA: TGTGCCAGCACTCCTCCGGTTAGCTATGGCTACACCTTC

V gene: TRBV11-2
J gene: TRBJ2-1
clone size: few
D gene: TRBD2
CDR3 protein: CASSRGLAGINEQFF
CDR3 DNA: TGTGCCAGCAGCCGGGGACTAGCGGGAATCAATGAGCAGTTCTTC

V gene: TRBV5-4
J gene: TRBJ1-2
clone size: NA
D gene: TRBD1
CDR3 protein: CASSLQQGNYGYTF
CDR3 DNA: TGTGCCAGCAGCTTGCAACAGGGGAACTATGGCTACACCTTC

V gene: TRBV6-5
J gene: TRBJ2-2
clone size: NA
D gene: NA
CDR3 protein: CASRKGTGELFF
CDR3 DNA: TGTGCCAGCAGAAAGGGGACCGGGGAGCTGTTTTTT

V gene: TRBV7-2
J gene: TRBJ1-4
clone size: NA
D gene: NA
CDR3 protein: CASSIQGGEKLFF
CDR3 DNA: TGTGCCAGCAGCATACAGGGTGGTGAAAAACTGTTTTTT

V gene: TRBV6-1
J gene: TRBJ1-2
clone size: NA
D gene: TRBD1
CDR3 protein: CASTSRGTEVGYTF
CDR3 DNA: TGTGCCAGCACTTCGAGGGGGACAGAAGTGGGCTACACCTTC

V gene: TRBV6-5
J gene: TRBJ1-1
clone size: NA
D gene: TRBD1
CDR3 protein: CASSRKPGQIAEAFF
CDR3 DNA: TGTGCCAGCAGTAGGAAACCGGGACAGATCGCTGAAGCTTTCTTT

V gene: TRBV28
J gene: TRBJ2-5
clone size: NA
D gene: TRBD1
CDR3 protein: CASSPGTGATQETQYF
CDR3 DNA: TGTGCCAGCAGTCCAGGGACAGGGGCCACCCAAGAGACCCAGTACTTC

V gene: TRBV7-2
J gene: TRBJ1-6
clone size: once
D gene: NA
CDR3 protein: CASSLAPAGANSPLHF
CDR3 DNA: TGTGCCAGCAGCTTAGCCCCGGCGGGGGCTAATTCACCCCTCCACTTT

V gene: TRBV28
J gene: TRBJ2-2
clone size: NA
D gene: NA
CDR3 protein: CASGRNTGELFF
CDR3 DNA: TGTGCCAGTGGGAGGAACACCGGGGAGCTGTTTTTT

V gene: TRBV5-1
J gene: TRBJ2-7
clone size: NA
D gene: NA
CDR3 protein: CASSWGQEAYEQYF
CDR3 DNA: TGCGCCAGCAGCTGGGGACAAGAAGCCTACGAGCAGTACTTC

V gene: TRBV19
J gene: TRBJ1-1
clone size: NA
D gene: NA
CDR3 protein: CASSSGHEAFF
CDR3 DNA: TGTGCCAGTAGTAGTGGGCATGAAGCTTTCTTT

V gene: TRBV18
J gene: TRBJ1-2
clone size: NA
D gene: TRBD1
CDR3 protein: CASSPAGQGEGYTF
CDR3 DNA: TGTGCCAGCTCACCAGCGGGACAGGGGGAAGGCTACACCTTC

V gene: TRBV20-1
J gene: TRBJ2-7
clone size: once
D gene: TRBD2
CDR3 protein: CSAGTSYEQYF
CDR3 DNA: TGCAGTGCGGGGACTAGCTACGAGCAGTACTTC

V gene: TRBV7-3
J gene: TRBJ1-3
clone size: few
D gene: NA
CDR3 protein: CASSFLGPGNTIYF
CDR3 DNA: TGTGCCAGCAGCTTCCTTGGCCCGGGAAACACCATATATTTT